This TCR beta chain appears in the sequencing data of a study of T cells in Graves' hyperthyroidism and ophthalmopathy. Overall study findings and caveats: Appearing also in blood were most of the thyroid clonotypes expanded above 0.001. A median 6.5 months before onset, the model predicted ophthalmopathy.

As concerns this clonotype: Its antigen is not known.

Trimming stripped 2 bases from V and 4 bases from J, with 11 bases between. The germline CDR1 and CDR2 sequences are SGHVS and FNYEAQ. The CDR3 runs 14 residues. Ophthalmopathy patients had moderate-to-severe active disease, CAS ≥3, NOSPECS ≥4, and disease duration under 3 months. Diagnostic assessment was based on clinical symptoms, serum thyroxine and TRAb, thyroid ultrasound and orbital computed tomography. From RNA transcripts, TCR beta CDR3 regions were amplified. RT-PCR in the first round (using the HTBI primer set) targeted the TCR CDR3. TCRdb re-derived calls from the multiplex PCR reads in MiXCR, one entry per CDR3 protein. Here the sample spans over 250,000 distinct CDR3 sequences, 15% to 20% being singletons.

V gene TRBV7-6 combines with J gene TRBJ1-1, with a possible D match to TRBD1 (6 bases). The sequence was obtained from a woman in her fifties or sixties with Graves' ophthalmopathy. Sequenced sample: blood. The CDR3 DNA reads as TGTGCCAGCAGCTTACAGGGGACGGGCACTGAAGCTTTCTTT. Protein product: CASSLQGTGTEAFF.